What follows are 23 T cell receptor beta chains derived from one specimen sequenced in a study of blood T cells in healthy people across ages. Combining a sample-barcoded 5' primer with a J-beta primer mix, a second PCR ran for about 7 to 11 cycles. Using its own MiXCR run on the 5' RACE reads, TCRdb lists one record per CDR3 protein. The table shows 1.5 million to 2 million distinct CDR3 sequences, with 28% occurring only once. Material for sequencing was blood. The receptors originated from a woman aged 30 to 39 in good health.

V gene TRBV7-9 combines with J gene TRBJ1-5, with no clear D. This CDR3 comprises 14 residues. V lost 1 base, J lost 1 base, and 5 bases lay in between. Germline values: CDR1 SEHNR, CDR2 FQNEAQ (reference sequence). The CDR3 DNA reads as TGTGCCAGCAGCTTAGTCGACAGCAATCAGCCCCAGCATTTT. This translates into CASSLVDSNQPQHF. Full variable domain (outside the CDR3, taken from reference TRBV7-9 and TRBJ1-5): DTGVSQNPRHKITKRGQNVTFRCDPISEHNRLYWYRQTLGQGPEFLTYFQNEAQLEKSRLLSDRFSAERPKGSFSTLEIQRTEQGDSAMYLCASSLVDSNQPQHFGDGTRLSIL.

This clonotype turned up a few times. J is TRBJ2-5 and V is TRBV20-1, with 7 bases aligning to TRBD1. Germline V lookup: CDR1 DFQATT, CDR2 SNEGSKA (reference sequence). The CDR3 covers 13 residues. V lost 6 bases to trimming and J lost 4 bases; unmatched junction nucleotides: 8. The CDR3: CSAVLPGGETQYF. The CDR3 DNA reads TGCAGTGCCGTACTTCCAGGGGGAGAGACCCAGTACTTC.

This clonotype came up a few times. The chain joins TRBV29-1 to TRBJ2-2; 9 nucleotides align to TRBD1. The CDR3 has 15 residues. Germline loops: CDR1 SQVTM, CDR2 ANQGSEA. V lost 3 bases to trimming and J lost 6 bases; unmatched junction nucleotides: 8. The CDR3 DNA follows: TGCAGCGTTGAGGTACAGGGGGCTCCGCCCGGGGAGCTGTTTTTT. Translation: CSVEVQGAPPGELFF.

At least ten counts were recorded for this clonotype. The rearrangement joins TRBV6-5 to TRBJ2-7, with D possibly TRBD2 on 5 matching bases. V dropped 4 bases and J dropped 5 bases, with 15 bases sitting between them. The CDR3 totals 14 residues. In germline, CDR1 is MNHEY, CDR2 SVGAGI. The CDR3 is CASSSGLLPHEQYF. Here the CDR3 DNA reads TGTGCCAGCAGTTCTGGACTTCTCCCCCACGAGCAGTACTTC.

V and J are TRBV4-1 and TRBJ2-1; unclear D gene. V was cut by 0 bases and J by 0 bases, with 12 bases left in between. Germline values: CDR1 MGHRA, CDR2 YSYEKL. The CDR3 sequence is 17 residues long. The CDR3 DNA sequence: TGCGCCAGCAGCCAAGACTTAGGGCGGAGCTCCTACAATGAGCAGTTCTTC. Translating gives CASSQDLGRSSYNEQFF.

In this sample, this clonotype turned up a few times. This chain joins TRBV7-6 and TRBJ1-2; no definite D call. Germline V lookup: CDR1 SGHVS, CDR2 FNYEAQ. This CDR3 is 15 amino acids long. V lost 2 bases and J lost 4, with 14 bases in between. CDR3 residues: CASSLSSDQRYGYTF. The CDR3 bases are TGTGCCAGCAGCTTAAGTTCGGACCAGCGCTATGGCTACACCTTC.

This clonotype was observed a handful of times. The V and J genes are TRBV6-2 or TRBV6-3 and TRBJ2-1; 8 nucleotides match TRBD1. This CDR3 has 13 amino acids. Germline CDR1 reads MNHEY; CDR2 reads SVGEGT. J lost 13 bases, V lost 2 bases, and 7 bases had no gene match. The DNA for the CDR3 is TGTGCCAGCAGTTACCAAACAGGGGGGTCCCAGTTCTTC. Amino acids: CASSYQTGGSQFF.

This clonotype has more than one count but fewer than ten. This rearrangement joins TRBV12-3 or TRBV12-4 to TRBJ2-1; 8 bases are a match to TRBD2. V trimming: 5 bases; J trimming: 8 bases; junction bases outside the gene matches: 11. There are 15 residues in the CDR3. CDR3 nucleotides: TGTGCCAGCAGTCCCCAGCGGGGGTCCCTCGATGAGCAGTTCTTC. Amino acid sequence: CASSPQRGSLDEQFF.

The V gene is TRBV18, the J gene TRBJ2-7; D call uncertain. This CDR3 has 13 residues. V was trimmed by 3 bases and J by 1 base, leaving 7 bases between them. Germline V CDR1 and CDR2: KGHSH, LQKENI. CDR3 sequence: CASSPVVSYEQYF. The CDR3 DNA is TGTGCCAGCTCACCGGTGGTTTCCTACGAGCAGTACTTC. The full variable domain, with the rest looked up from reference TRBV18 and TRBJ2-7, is NAGVMQNPRHLVRRRGQEARLRCSPMKGHSHVYWYRQLPEEGLKFMVYLQKENIIDESGMPKERFSAEFPKEGPSILRIQQVVRGDSAAYFCASSPVVSYEQYFGPGTRLTVT.

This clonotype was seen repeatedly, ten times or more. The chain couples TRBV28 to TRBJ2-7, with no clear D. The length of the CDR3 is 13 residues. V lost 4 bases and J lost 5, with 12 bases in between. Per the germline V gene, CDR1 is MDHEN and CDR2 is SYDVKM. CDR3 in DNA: TGTGCCAGCAGTTCCACAACTTTTCACGAGCAGTACTTC. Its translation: CASSSTTFHEQYF.

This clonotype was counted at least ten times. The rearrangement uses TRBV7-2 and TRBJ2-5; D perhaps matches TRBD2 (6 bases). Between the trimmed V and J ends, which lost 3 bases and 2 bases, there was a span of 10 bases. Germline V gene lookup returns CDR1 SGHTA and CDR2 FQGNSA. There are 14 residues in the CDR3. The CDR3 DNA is TGTGCCAGCAGCTTCTCTAGCGAACAAGAGACCCAGTACTTC. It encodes CASSFSSEQETQYF.

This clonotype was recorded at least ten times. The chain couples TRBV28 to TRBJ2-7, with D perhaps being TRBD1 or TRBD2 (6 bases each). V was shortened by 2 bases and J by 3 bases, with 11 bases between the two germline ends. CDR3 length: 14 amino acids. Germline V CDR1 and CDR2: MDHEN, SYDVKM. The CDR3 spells CASSLPGALYEQYF. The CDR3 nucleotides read TGTGCCAGCAGTTTACCGGGGGCCCTCTACGAGCAGTACTTC.

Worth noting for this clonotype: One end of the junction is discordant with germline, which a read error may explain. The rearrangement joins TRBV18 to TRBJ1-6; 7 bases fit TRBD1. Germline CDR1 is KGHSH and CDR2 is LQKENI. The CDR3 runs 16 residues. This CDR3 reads CASSGAGTGVNSLLHF. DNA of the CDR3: TGTGCCAGCTCAGGGGCCGGTACAGGGGTAAATTCACTCCTCCACTTT.

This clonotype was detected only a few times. In DNA, the CDR3 is TGCGCCAGCAGCTCCGGGACAGCTCCTGAAGCTTTCTTT. Amino acid sequence: CASSSGTAPEAFF. This sequence joins TRBV5-1 and TRBJ1-1; 7 nucleotides match TRBD1. Germline CDR1 is SGHRS and CDR2 is YFSETQ. After removal of 3 bases from V and 6 bases from J, the junction contained 5 bases not matched to a gene. The CDR3 runs to 13 residues.

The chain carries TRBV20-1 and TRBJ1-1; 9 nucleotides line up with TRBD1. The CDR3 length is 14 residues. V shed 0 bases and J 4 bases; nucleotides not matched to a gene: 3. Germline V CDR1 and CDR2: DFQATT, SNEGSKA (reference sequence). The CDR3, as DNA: TGCAGTGCTAGAGACACAGGGGGCCGCACTGAAGCTTTCTTT. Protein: CSARDTGGRTEAFF.

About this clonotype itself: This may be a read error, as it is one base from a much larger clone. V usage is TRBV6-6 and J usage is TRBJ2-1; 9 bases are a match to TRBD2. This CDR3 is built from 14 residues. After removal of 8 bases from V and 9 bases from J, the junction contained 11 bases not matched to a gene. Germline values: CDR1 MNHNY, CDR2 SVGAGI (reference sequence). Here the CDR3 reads CASRGASGDSEQFF. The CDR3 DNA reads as TGTGCCAGCCGAGGGGCTAGCGGGGACAGTGAGCAGTTCTTC.

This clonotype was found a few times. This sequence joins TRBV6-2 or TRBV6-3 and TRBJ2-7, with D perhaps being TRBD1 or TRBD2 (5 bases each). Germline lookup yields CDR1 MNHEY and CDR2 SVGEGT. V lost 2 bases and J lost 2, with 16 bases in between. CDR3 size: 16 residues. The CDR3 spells CASSYRTGTVTYEQYF. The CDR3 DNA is TGTGCCAGCAGTTACCGGACCGGGACGGTGACCTACGAGCAGTACTTC.

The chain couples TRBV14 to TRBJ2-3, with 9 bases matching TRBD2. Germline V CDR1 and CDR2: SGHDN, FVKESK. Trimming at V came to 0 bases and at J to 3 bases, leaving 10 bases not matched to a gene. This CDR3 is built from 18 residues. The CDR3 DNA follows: TGTGCCAGCAGCCAAGATGGGACCATAGCGGGAGCGACAGATACGCAGTATTTT. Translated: CASSQDGTIAGATDTQYF.

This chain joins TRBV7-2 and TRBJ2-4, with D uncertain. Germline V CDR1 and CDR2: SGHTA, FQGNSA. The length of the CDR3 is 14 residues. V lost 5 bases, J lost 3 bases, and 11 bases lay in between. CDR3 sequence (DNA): TGTGCCAGCAGCGCCGTCGGCAGCAAAAACATTCAGTACTTC. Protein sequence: CASSAVGSKNIQYF. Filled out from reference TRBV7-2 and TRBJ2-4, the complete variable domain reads GAGVSQSPSNKVTEKGKDVELRCDPISGHTALYWYRQSLGQGLEFLIYFQGNSAPDKSGLPSDRFSAERTGGSVSTLTIQRTQQEDSAVYLCASSAVGSKNIQYFGAGTRLSVL.

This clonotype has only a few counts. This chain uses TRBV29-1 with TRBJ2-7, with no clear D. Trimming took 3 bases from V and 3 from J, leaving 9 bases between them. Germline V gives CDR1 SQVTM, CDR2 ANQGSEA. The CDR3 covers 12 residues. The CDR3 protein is CSVETVGYEQYF. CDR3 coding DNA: TGCAGCGTTGAGACGGTCGGCTACGAGCAGTACTTC.

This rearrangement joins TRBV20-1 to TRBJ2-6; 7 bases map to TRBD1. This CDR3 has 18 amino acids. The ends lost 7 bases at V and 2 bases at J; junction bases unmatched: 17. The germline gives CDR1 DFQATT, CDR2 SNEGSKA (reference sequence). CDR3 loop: CSVPSRDSRLAGANVLTF. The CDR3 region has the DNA TGCAGTGTACCTAGCCGGGACAGTCGCCTTGCTGGGGCCAACGTCCTGACTTTC.

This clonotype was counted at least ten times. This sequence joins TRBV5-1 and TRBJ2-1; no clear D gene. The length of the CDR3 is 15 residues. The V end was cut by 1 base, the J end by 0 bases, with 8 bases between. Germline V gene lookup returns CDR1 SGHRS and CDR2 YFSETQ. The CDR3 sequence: CASSLSVSSYNEQFF. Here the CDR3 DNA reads TGCGCCAGCAGCTTGTCTGTGAGCTCCTACAATGAGCAGTTCTTC.

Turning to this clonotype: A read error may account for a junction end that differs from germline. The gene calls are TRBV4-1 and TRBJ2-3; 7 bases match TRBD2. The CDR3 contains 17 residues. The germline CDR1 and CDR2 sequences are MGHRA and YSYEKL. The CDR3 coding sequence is TGCGCCAGCGGCCAAGAAGGGACTACCGGGGGGAGGGATACGCAGTATTTT. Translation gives CASGQEGTTGGRDTQYF.